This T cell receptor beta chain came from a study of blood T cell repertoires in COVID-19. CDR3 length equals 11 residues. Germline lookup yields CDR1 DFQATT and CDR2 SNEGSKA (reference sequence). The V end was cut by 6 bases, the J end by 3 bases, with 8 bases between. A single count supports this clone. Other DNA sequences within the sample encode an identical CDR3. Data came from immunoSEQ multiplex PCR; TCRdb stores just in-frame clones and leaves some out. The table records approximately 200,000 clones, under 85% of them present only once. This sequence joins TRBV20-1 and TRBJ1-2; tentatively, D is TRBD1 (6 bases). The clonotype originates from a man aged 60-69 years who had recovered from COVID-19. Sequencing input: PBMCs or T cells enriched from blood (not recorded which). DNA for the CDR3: TGCAGTGCCAGGGGTGACTATGGCTACACCTTC. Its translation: CSARGDYGYTF.